This is a list of T cell receptor beta chains from one sample in a study of blood T cell repertoires in COVID-19. TCRdb's table, derived via immunoSEQ multiplex PCR, lists solely in-frame clones and lacks some. The repertoire holds about 260,000 clones, with roughly nine tenths as singletons. The sequenced material came from peripheral blood. All receptors derive from a woman between 50 and 59 years old who had recovered from COVID-19. The CDR3 runs from the conserved cysteine through the conserved F or W. The D gene is left open where the match is weak. Rows may omit the clone size; those that give it use once, few, many or a size class.

.	TRBV5-1	TRBJ2-7	.	CASSLGPLSDEQYF	TGCGCCAGCAGCTTGGGCCCACTATCGGACGAGCAGTACTTC
.	TRBV6-4	TRBJ1-5	.	CASSEIGENQPQHF	TGTGCCAGCAGTGAAATCGGAGAGAATCAGCCCCAGCATTTT
.	TRBV27	TRBJ1-5	.	CASSSRGYGQPQHF	TGTGCCAGCAGTTCCAGGGGATACGGTCAGCCCCAGCATTTT
.	TRBV28	TRBJ1-1	.	CASSLLVTVDTEAFF	TGTGCCAGCAGTTTATTGGTCACAGTTGACACTGAAGCTTTCTTT
TRBD2	TRBV11-2	TRBJ2-7	.	CASTLGPSGSIEQYF	TGTGCCAGCACCCTGGGGCCTAGCGGGAGTATCGAGCAGTACTTC
TRBD2	TRBV9	TRBJ2-1	.	CASSVTLAGGGRRSYNEQFF	TGTGCCAGCAGCGTCACACTAGCGGGAGGAGGGAGGCGGTCCTACAATGAGCAGTTCTTC
TRBD1	TRBV18	TRBJ1-1	.	CASSPTGYTEAFF	TGTGCCAGCTCACCGACAGGGTACACTGAAGCTTTCTTT
TRBD1	TRBV7-9	TRBJ1-2	few	CASSLADRVDGYTF	TGTGCCAGCAGCTTAGCGGACAGGGTGGATGGCTACACCTTC
TRBD1	TRBV19	TRBJ2-7	once	CASSGQGAGEQYF	TGTGCCAGTTCTGGACAGGGGGCTGGCGAGCAGTACTTC
TRBD2	TRBV4-3	TRBJ2-1	.	CASSQDALKRGYNEQFF	TGCGCCAGCAGCCAAGATGCCCTGAAGCGGGGATACAATGAGCAGTTCTTC